This T cell receptor beta chain was identified in a study of shared clonotypes between healthy human individuals. The V gene end was trimmed by 2 bases and the J gene end by 8 bases; junction bases not matched to a gene: 11. This CDR3 is 17 amino acids long. The germline CDR1 and CDR2 sequences are MGHRA and YSYEKL. TCRdb's copy holds only in-frame clones and misses some; the assay was immunoSEQ multiplex PCR. This sample has about 380,000 clones, with 90% to 98% found just once. J is TRBJ2-1 and V is TRBV4-1, with TRBD1 matching 11 bases. The sample taken for sequencing was memory CD8+ T cells sorted from blood. As for subset: CD45RO+ cells pooled with CCR7-negative TemRA cells. This sequence originates from a man in his thirties or forties in good health. Written as DNA, the CDR3 is TGCGCCAGCAGCCAAAGACCGGACAGGGGGCCTAATGATGAGCAGTTCTTC. This sequence encodes CASSQRPDRGPNDEQFF.